This entry is about one TCR beta chain. From RNA transcripts, TCR beta CDR3 regions were amplified. A first-round RT-PCR of the TCR CDR3 used the HTBI primer set. Using its own MiXCR run on the multiplex PCR reads, TCRdb lists one record per CDR3 protein. The repertoire holds some 600,000 distinct CDR3 sequences, with about 15% as singletons. This entry is derived from a study of T cells in Graves' hyperthyroidism and ophthalmopathy. The germline gives CDR1 SGDLS, CDR2 YYNGEE. CDR3 length: 17 amino acids. Between the trimmed V and J ends, which lost 5 bases and 0 bases, there was a span of 15 bases. Exclusion of a patient resulted from uncontrolled infection, other autoimmune disease, pregnancy or lactation. The blood sample dates from first hyperthyroidism diagnosis, preceding any ophthalmopathy symptoms. Fresh 10 ml peripheral blood yielded PBMCs.

This sequence originates from a woman in her twenties or thirties with Graves' hyperthyroidism that later progressed to Graves' ophthalmopathy. Specimen: blood. The chain is built from TRBV9 and TRBJ2-6; D is ambiguous. The CDR3 DNA reads TGTGCCAGCAGTGAACAGCCCCGATTCTCTGGGGCCAACGTCCTGACTTTC. Its protein is CASSEQPRFSGANVLTF.